The present T cell receptor beta chain was sequenced within a study of graft-versus-host responses after intestinal transplantation. This clone was observed once. No antigen is known for it. CDR3 length equals 16 residues. Germline-derived CDR1 and CDR2 are MDHEN and SYDVKM. J lost 8 bases, V lost 5 bases, and 15 bases had no gene match. The data were produced by immunoSEQ multiplex PCR, yet TCRdb's version contains in-frame clones alone and is incomplete. The sample lists about 120,000 clones; approximately 95% were seen once. The sequence came from a human donor who received an intestinal transplant. The chain is built from TRBV28 and TRBJ1-2; 9 bases fit TRBD1. The sequenced sample was unstimulated CD8+ T cells sorted from spleen or lymph node cells, obtained before intestinal transplant. The CDR3 bases are TGTGCCAGCAGTATATCGACAGGGGGAGGGTTGCGCGGCTACACCTTC. This translates into CASSISTGGGLRGYTF.